These 18 T cell receptor beta chains were sequenced from one sample in a study of siplizumab effects on memory and regulatory T cells. Method: immunoSEQ multiplex PCR; TCRdb's copy keeps in-frame clones and lacks some. The sample holds around 100,000 clones; about 93% are singletons and the top ten take around 13%. Sequencing used non-Treg CD4+ T cells sorted from blood. These receptors all stem from a human donor in good health.

The chain has TRBV7-3 and TRBJ2-2; TRBD2 agrees at 10 bases. CDR3 length equals 16 residues. V lost 5 bases, J lost 6 bases, and 9 bases stayed unmatched. The germline V gene has CDR1 SGHTA and CDR2 FQGTGA. CDR3: CASSNPQLAGAGELFF. CDR3 DNA: TGTGCCAGCAGCAACCCCCAGCTAGCGGGAGCCGGGGAGCTGTTTTTT.

The CDR3 DNA follows: TGTGCCAGCTCACACGGGGGCTACGAGCAGTACTTC. Translating it yields CASSHGGYEQYF. The chain combines TRBV18 with TRBJ2-7, with D perhaps matching TRBD2 (6 bases). V was shortened by 4 bases and J by 3 bases, with 7 bases between the two germline ends. In germline, CDR1 is KGHSH, CDR2 LQKENI. This CDR3 region has 12 residues. Full variable domain (remainder filled in from reference TRBV18 and TRBJ2-7): NAGVMQNPRHLVRRRGQEARLRCSPMKGHSHVYWYRQLPEEGLKFMVYLQKENIIDESGMPKERFSAEFPKEGPSILRIQQVVRGDSAAYFCASSHGGYEQYFGPGTRLTVT.

This chain joins TRBV6-6 and TRBJ2-1; 7 bases map to TRBD1. The CDR3 is made up of 13 amino acids. Trimming at V came to 10 bases and at J to 4 bases, leaving 7 bases not matched to a gene. CDR1 is MNHNY, CDR2 SVGAGI, per germline (reference sequence). The CDR3 DNA is TGTGCCACTTCGGACAGGAATTACAATGAGCAGTTCTTC. Translation: CATSDRNYNEQFF.

The chain carries TRBV2 and TRBJ2-3; no clear D gene. The CDR3 sequence is 14 residues long. Deletions cut 3 bases from V and 0 bases from J, with 7 bases between. Germline values: CDR1 SNHLY, CDR2 FYNNEI. CDR3 region: CASSEGYSTDTQYF. CDR3 sequence (DNA): TGTGCCAGCAGTGAGGGGTACAGCACAGATACGCAGTATTTT. Full variable domain (outside the CDR3, taken from reference TRBV2 and TRBJ2-3): EPEVTQTPSHQVTQMGQEVILRCVPISNHLYFYWYRQILGQKVEFLVSFYNNEISEKSEIFDDQFSVERPDGSNFTLKIRSTKLEDSAMYFCASSEGYSTDTQYFGPGTRLTVL.

This clone has just one count. V and J are TRBV27 and TRBJ2-7; no clear D. With 2 bases removed from V and 2 bases from J, the gap between germline ends came to 7 bases. The CDR3 totals 13 residues. Germline V CDR1 and CDR2: MNHEY, SMNVEV (reference sequence). The CDR3 spells CASSLHWTYEQYF. CDR3 bases: TGTGCCAGCAGTTTACACTGGACCTACGAGCAGTACTTC.

The chain combines TRBV18 with TRBJ1-1; D ambiguous. V lost 6 bases and J 1 base, leaving 9 bases between the germline ends. The CDR3 extends over 13 amino acids. Germline-derived CDR1 and CDR2 are KGHSH and LQKENI. The CDR3 reads CASSWEGNTEAFF. The CDR3 DNA reads TGTGCCAGCTCGTGGGAGGGGAACACTGAAGCTTTCTTT. Full variable domain (rest looked up from reference TRBV18 and TRBJ1-1): NAGVMQNPRHLVRRRGQEARLRCSPMKGHSHVYWYRQLPEEGLKFMVYLQKENIIDESGMPKERFSAEFPKEGPSILRIQQVVRGDSAAYFCASSWEGNTEAFFGQGTRLTVV.

Only one count was recorded for this clone. This rearrangement joins TRBV7-2 to TRBJ1-2, with no clear D. Between the trimmed V and J ends, which lost 2 bases and 0 bases, there was a span of 13 bases. Germline loops: CDR1 SGHTA, CDR2 FQGNSA. This CDR3 has 16 amino acids. Here the CDR3 DNA reads TGTGCCAGCAGCTTAATCGGAACCGTTACTAACTATGGCTACACCTTC. Its protein product is CASSLIGTVTNYGYTF.

J is TRBJ1-1 and V is TRBV5-1; no reliable D call. This CDR3 contains 13 residues. Trimming took off 7 bases at V and 1 base at J, with 11 bases between the two ends. The germline gives CDR1 SGHRS, CDR2 YFSETQ. Written as DNA, the CDR3 is TGCGCCAGCTTCCGGACGGGGAACACTGAAGCTTTCTTT. It is translated as CASFRTGNTEAFF.

V gene TRBV6-1 combines with J gene TRBJ2-3; 7 bases are a match to TRBD2. This CDR3 region has 14 residues. With V trimmed by 2 bases and J by 11 bases, 10 bases remained unmatched. The germline V gene has CDR1 MNHNS and CDR2 SASEGT. DNA of the CDR3: TGTGCCAGCAGTGAACTAGCGGCATTCCCCCTGCAGTATTTT. It specifies CASSELAAFPLQYF.

The chain employs TRBV28 and TRBJ2-7; weak D call: TRBD2 (6 bases). V gave up 7 bases and J gave up 2 bases, with 12 bases separating them. Looked up from germline, CDR1 is MDHEN and CDR2 is SYDVKM. The CDR3 is made up of 13 amino acids. Here the CDR3 reads CASNAGPPYEQYF. The CDR3 DNA follows: TGTGCCAGCAACGCGGGGCCGCCCTACGAGCAGTACTTC.

V and J are TRBV18 and TRBJ1-1; no clear D gene. The CDR3 has 13 residues. V was pared by 6 bases and J by 0 bases, with 8 bases between. Germline CDR1 reads KGHSH; CDR2 reads LQKENI. CDR3 coding DNA: TGTGCCAGCTCCCTTGACATGAACACTGAAGCTTTCTTT. This sequence encodes CASSLDMNTEAFF. Complete variable domain (other parts from reference TRBV18 and TRBJ1-1): NAGVMQNPRHLVRRRGQEARLRCSPMKGHSHVYWYRQLPEEGLKFMVYLQKENIIDESGMPKERFSAEFPKEGPSILRIQQVVRGDSAAYFCASSLDMNTEAFFGQGTRLTVV.

The genes are TRBV7-2 and TRBJ2-7; 7 positions agree with TRBD1. Trimming at V came to 6 bases and at J to 2 bases, leaving 7 bases not matched to a gene. The germline gives CDR1 SGHTA, CDR2 FQGNSA. The CDR3 has 14 residues. DNA of the CDR3: TGTGCCAGCAGTTTTGACAGGGCAACCTACGAGCAGTACTTC. Translation gives CASSFDRATYEQYF.

V is TRBV5-1 and J is TRBJ2-7; 7 nucleotides line up with TRBD1. V gave up 4 bases and J gave up 5 bases; unmatched junction bases: 6. This CDR3 is built from 13 residues. CDR1 and CDR2 (germline): SGHRS, YFSETQ. CDR3 residues: CASSDREGNEQYF. As DNA, the CDR3 is TGCGCCAGCAGCGACAGGGAAGGGAACGAGCAGTACTTC.

This chain links TRBV27 with TRBJ2-7; the D gene is possibly TRBD1 (5 bases). The CDR3 covers 14 residues. The germline gives CDR1 MNHEY, CDR2 SMNVEV (reference sequence). Deletions cut 10 bases from V and 2 bases from J, with 18 bases between. The chain's CDR3 is CATRPKQAPYEQYF. DNA for the CDR3: TGTGCCACGCGTCCTAAACAGGCCCCCTACGAGCAGTACTTC.

The V call is TRBV18, the J call TRBJ2-5, with a tentative D call TRBD1 (5 bases). The ends were cut back, 5 bases at V and 2 bases at J, with 9 bases in the middle. The CDR3 has 13 residues. CDR1 is KGHSH, CDR2 LQKENI, per germline. The CDR3 bases are TGTGCCAGCTCAACGGACAAACAAGAGACCCAGTACTTC. Protein product: CASSTDKQETQYF.

The chain has TRBV11-2 and TRBJ2-7, with 10 positions matching TRBD1. CDR1 and CDR2 from the germline V gene are SGHAT and FQNNGV. Trimming took 5 bases from V and 0 from J; bases not matched to a gene: 4. The CDR3 covers 15 residues. The CDR3 nucleotides are TGTGCCAGCAGCATGGGACAGGGGAGCTCCTACGAGCAGTACTTC. Encoded protein: CASSMGQGSSYEQYF.

The gene calls are TRBV9 and TRBJ1-2; D is possibly TRBD1 (5 bases). Trimming left V 2 bases short and J 7 bases short, with 12 bases between. Germline V lookup: CDR1 SGDLS, CDR2 YYNGEE. The CDR3 consists of 13 residues. The DNA of the CDR3 is TGTGCCAGCAGCGTCCCACCCCAGGGTGGCTACACCTTC. It is translated as CASSVPPQGGYTF.

This clone occurred a few times. The chain joins TRBV5-1 to TRBJ2-7, with 7 positions matching TRBD2. The V and J ends lost 4 bases and 7 bases, in that order; junction bases with no gene match: 11. The germline CDR1 and CDR2 sequences are SGHRS and YFSETQ. The CDR3 loop spans 14 amino acids. CDR3 nucleotides: TGCGCCAGCAGCGATGGGACTAACCGTCGGGAGCAGTACTTC. It codes for CASSDGTNRREQYF.